Listed here are 8 T cell receptor beta chains from one sample, sequenced in a study of shared clonotypes between healthy human individuals. Measured with immunoSEQ multiplex PCR; TCRdb has only the in-frame clones, and not every one. The sample has roughly 2.1 million clones; about 92% are singletons. CD45RO negativity and positive selection for CCR7 defined naive CD8 cells, a population that excluded terminally differentiated effector memory CD45RA+ cells. Sequenced sample: naive CD8+ T cells from PBMCs. All receptors derive from a man between 18 and 29 years old in good health. Some clones in this sample may be carry-over from other donors' samples.

This clone appeared once. The rearrangement uses TRBV29-1 and TRBJ2-3; no reliable D call. The CDR3 runs to 14 residues. CDR1 is SQVTM, CDR2 ANQGSEA, per germline. V was pared by 1 base and J by 2 bases, with 10 bases between. The CDR3 bases are TGCAGCGTTGAAGGGTTGCTTGACACAGATACGCAGTATTTT. It specifies CSVEGLLDTDTQYF.

The CDR3 nucleotides are TGCAGCGTTGCTACATGGACTAGCGGGACGGGAGGTGAGCAGTTCTTC. It translates to CSVATWTSGTGGEQFF. The V gene is TRBV29-1, the J gene TRBJ2-1, with 12 bases aligning to TRBD2. Germline lookup yields CDR1 SQVTM and CDR2 ANQGSEA. V shed 4 bases, J shed 9 bases, and the junction held 13 bases outside the gene matches. The CDR3 contains 16 residues.

The chain links TRBV9 to TRBJ2-1; 7 nucleotides agree with TRBD1. Germline V gene sequence: CDR1 SGDLS, CDR2 YYNGEE. V was clipped by 4 bases and J by 4 bases; unmatched bases: 11. The CDR3 is 16 residues long. As DNA, the CDR3 is TGTGCCAGCAGCATCAGCCCGGGACAGCCTTACAATGAGCAGTTCTTC. Protein: CASSISPGQPYNEQFF.

The gene calls are TRBV7-9 and TRBJ1-5; D call uncertain. Germline V gives CDR1 SEHNR, CDR2 FQNEAQ (reference sequence). CDR3 length: 12 amino acids. V lost 1 base and J 8 bases, leaving 6 bases between the germline ends. The CDR3 reads CASSLEVKPQHF. The CDR3 nucleotides are TGTGCCAGCAGCTTAGAAGTGAAGCCCCAGCATTTT. Drawing the rest from reference TRBV7-9 and TRBJ1-5, the complete variable domain is DTGVSQNPRHKITKRGQNVTFRCDPISEHNRLYWYRQTLGQGPEFLTYFQNEAQLEKSRLLSDRFSAERPKGSFSTLEIQRTEQGDSAMYLCASSLEVKPQHFGDGTRLSIL.

V and J are TRBV13 and TRBJ2-7; 8 nucleotides agree with TRBD1. The CDR3 consists of 14 residues. The ends lost 5 bases at V and 7 bases at J; junction bases unmatched: 10. Germline-derived CDR1 and CDR2 are PRHDT and FYEKMQ (reference sequence). The DNA for the CDR3 is TGTGCCAGCAGCCCAGGGGGCTCTCTGGAAGAGCAGTACTTC. This codes for CASSPGGSLEEQYF.

The DNA for the CDR3 is TGCGCCAGCAGCAGATCCAGGGAAATAAGTACTGAAGCTTTCTTT. It encodes CASSRSREISTEAFF. This sequence joins TRBV5-1 and TRBJ1-1; D perhaps matches TRBD1 (5 bases). The V and J ends lost 4 bases and 5 bases respectively, with 18 bases between them. The V gene's germline CDR1 is SGHRS and CDR2 YFSETQ. The CDR3 contains 15 residues.

This clone has just one count. V is TRBV4-1 and J is TRBJ2-7; D is ambiguous. CDR1 and CDR2 (germline): MGHRA, YSYEKL. The CDR3 is 14 residues long. Trimming took off 6 bases at V and 2 bases at J, with 14 bases between the two ends. The CDR3 nucleotides read TGCGCCAGCAGTTCAACTGCAACTACCTACGAGCAGTACTTC. It specifies CASSSTATTYEQYF.

Here the CDR3 reads CASSQDVSPPNEQFF. The CDR3 region has the DNA TGTGCCAGCAGCCAAGATGTGTCCCCTCCCAATGAGCAGTTCTTC. The rearrangement links TRBV14 to TRBJ2-1; D not certain. Germline CDR1 is SGHDN and CDR2 is FVKESK. With 0 bases removed from V and 6 bases from J, the gap between germline ends came to 12 bases. The length of the CDR3 is 15 residues. Full variable domain (rest looked up from reference TRBV14 and TRBJ2-1): EAGVTQFPSHSVIEKGQTVTLRCDPISGHDNLYWYRRVMGKEIKFLLHFVKESKQDESGMPNNRFLAERTGGTYSTLKVQPAELEDSGVYFCASSQDVSPPNEQFFGPGTRLTVL.